This entry describes one T cell receptor (beta chain). This entry comes from a study of blood T cell repertoires in COVID-19. The overall study: Acute and convalescent COVID-19 specimens originated in the United States, Italy and Spain.

Methods used by the authors: Quantification of nucleated cells was approximated via reference gene primer amplification. TCRdb keeps only in-frame clones here, not all; method: immunoSEQ multiplex PCR. V and J calls and clone size are copied from that table; D and trimming were computed from the DNA. The sample yields approximately 360,000 clones, 90% seen once. The sample was peripheral blood. This clonotype was obtained from a man younger than 30 with active or convalescent COVID-19.

The CDR3 nucleotides are TGTGCCAGCAGCCCTAGTGGCACCGGGGAGCTGTTTTTT. The encoded protein is CASSPSGTGELFF. V and J are TRBV9 and TRBJ2-2; D remains ambiguous. The V and J ends lost 4 bases and 4 bases respectively, with 8 bases between them. The CDR3 has 13 amino acids. Germline values: CDR1 SGDLS, CDR2 YYNGEE.